These T cell receptor beta chains were read from a single sample in a study of T-cell memory formation after mild COVID-19. TCRdb fed the 5' RACE reads into MiXCR, producing one record per CDR3 protein. The sample consists of over 250,000 distinct CDR3 sequences, around a sixth of them appearing once. The sample was PBMCs or a T cell subset sorted from them (not recorded which). All receptors come from a man between 18 and 29 years old who had mild COVID-19 (a few samples of this study predate the infection). Cell type and time point are not known. CDR3s include the opening cysteine and the closing phenylalanine or tryptophan. The D gene is left open where the match is weak. Clone size is shown for a subset of rows, as once, few, many or a class of expanded clone.

D gene,J gene,V gene,clone size,CDR3 protein,CDR3 DNA
TRBD1,TRBJ1-2,TRBV9,.,CASTQGGNYGYTF,TGTGCCAGCACTCAGGGGGGGAACTATGGCTACACCTTC
.,TRBJ2-2,TRBV12-3/TRBV12-4,.,CASRAGSANTGELFF,TGTGCCAGCCGGGCCGGATCGGCGAACACCGGGGAGCTGTTTTTT
TRBD2,TRBJ2-7,TRBV7-3,few,CASSLGEGPGNEQYF,TGTGCCAGCAGCTTAGGGGAGGGACCGGGGAACGAGCAGTACTTC
.,TRBJ1-2,TRBV5-4,few,CASSPGGQGKGYTF,TGTGCCAGCAGCCCCGGGGGCCAGGGAAAAGGCTACACCTTC
TRBD1,TRBJ1-1,TRBV12-3/TRBV12-4,.,CASSPRDRVNTEAFF,TGTGCCAGCAGTCCAAGGGACAGGGTGAACACTGAAGCTTTCTTT
.,TRBJ1-5,TRBV5-1,.,CASSLTGHSNQPQHF,TGCGCCAGCAGCTTGACAGGGCATAGCAATCAGCCCCAGCATTTT
.,TRBJ1-5,TRBV6-2/TRBV6-3,many,CASSYPSQPQHF,TGTGCCAGCAGTTACCCGTCGCAGCCCCAGCATTTT
.,TRBJ2-4,TRBV20-1,.,CSARGHLGAKNIQYF,TGCAGTGCTAGGGGGCACCTGGGGGCCAAAAACATTCAGTACTTC
.,TRBJ2-2,TRBV12-3/TRBV12-4,.,CASSPKQGPRPGELFF,TGTGCCAGCAGTCCGAAACAGGGCCCCCGGCCCGGGGAGCTGTTTTTT
TRBD1,TRBJ1-5,TRBV5-5,few,CASSYRTGIAQPQHF,TGTGCCAGCAGCTATCGGACAGGTATTGCTCAGCCCCAGCATTTT
.,TRBJ1-1,TRBV3-1,few,CASSQSFRDTEAFF,TGTGCCAGCAGCCAAAGCTTCAGAGACACTGAAGCTTTCTTT
.,TRBJ1-3,TRBV7-9,few,CASSLRAGSSGNTIYF,TGTGCCAGCAGCTTAAGGGCAGGATCCTCTGGAAACACCATATATTTT
.,TRBJ2-5,TRBV4-3,many,CASSRLGVQETQYF,TGCGCCAGCAGCCGCCTGGGGGTCCAAGAGACCCAGTACTTC
TRBD1,TRBJ1-4,TRBV7-8,.,CASSQDRVRANEKLFF,TGTGCCAGCAGTCAAGACAGGGTTCGGGCTAATGAAAAACTGTTTTTT
.,TRBJ1-2,TRBV12-3/TRBV12-4,.,CASSTTQGSYTF,TGTGCCAGCAGTACCACACAGGGCTCCTACACCTTC
.,TRBJ1-2,TRBV7-2,few,CASSFDYRAGYTF,TGTGCCAGCAGCTTCGATTATCGAGCTGGCTACACCTTC
TRBD2,TRBJ2-1,TRBV20-1,few,CSASGGAEGKGTEQFF,TGCAGTGCTAGCGGGGGGGCCGAGGGTAAGGGGACTGAGCAGTTCTTC
.,TRBJ1-1,TRBV20-1,.,CSARPPAREAFF,TGCAGTGCGCGGCCCCCCGCCAGGGAAGCTTTCTTT
TRBD1,TRBJ2-7,TRBV6-6,few,CASSSRTGVYEQYF,TGTGCCAGCAGTTCCCGGACAGGGGTTTACGAGCAGTACTTC
TRBD1,TRBJ1-2,TRBV4-1,.,CASSQSGTGGLYDYGYTF,TGCGCCAGCAGCCAGTCCGGGACAGGGGGCTTGTATGACTATGGCTACACCTTC
.,TRBJ1-1,TRBV18,.,CASSPGELNTEAFF,TGTGCCAGCTCACCGGGGGAGTTGAACACTGAAGCTTTCTTT